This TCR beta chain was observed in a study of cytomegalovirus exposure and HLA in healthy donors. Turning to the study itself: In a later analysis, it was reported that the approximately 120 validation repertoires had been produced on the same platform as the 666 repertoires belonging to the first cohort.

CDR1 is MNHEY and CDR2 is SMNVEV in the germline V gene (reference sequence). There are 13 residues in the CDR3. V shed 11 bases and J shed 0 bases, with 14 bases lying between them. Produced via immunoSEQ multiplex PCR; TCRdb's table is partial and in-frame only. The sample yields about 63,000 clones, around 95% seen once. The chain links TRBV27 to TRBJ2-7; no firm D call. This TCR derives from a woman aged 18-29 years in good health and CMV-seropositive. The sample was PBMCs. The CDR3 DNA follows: TGTGCCGTCCGAAGACTCAGCTCCTACGAGCAGTACTTC. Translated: CAVRRLSSYEQYF.